These 20 T cell receptor beta chains came from one sample sequenced in a study of blood T cell repertoires in COVID-19. Sequencing was performed with immunoSEQ multiplex PCR; in TCRdb, only in-frame clones are kept and a portion is missing. The data show roughly 430,000 clones, 70% to 90% seen once. Sample: PBMCs or T cells enriched from blood (not recorded which). The receptors shown here come from a woman in her forties with acute COVID-19.

This rearrangement joins TRBV7-9 to TRBJ1-5; TRBD1 might be the D (6 bases). Germline values: CDR1 SEHNR, CDR2 FQNEAQ (reference sequence). Deletions cut 5 bases from V and 6 bases from J, with 11 bases between. This CDR3 is built from 13 residues. In DNA form, the CDR3 reads TGTGCCAGCAGCCTTGGGGGGGCTCAGCCCCAGCATTTT. Translation: CASSLGGAQPQHF. Full variable domain (rest looked up from reference TRBV7-9 and TRBJ1-5): DTGVSQNPRHKITKRGQNVTFRCDPISEHNRLYWYRQTLGQGPEFLTYFQNEAQLEKSRLLSDRFSAERPKGSFSTLEIQRTEQGDSAMYLCASSLGGAQPQHFGDGTRLSIL.

V and J are TRBV30 and TRBJ1-2, with 12 bases matching TRBD1. V shed 1 base and J 10 bases; nucleotides not matched to a gene: 10. This CDR3 is built from 15 residues. Germline V CDR1 and CDR2: GTSNPN, SVGIG (reference sequence). The CDR3 loop is CAWSAPGTGGGFYTF. CDR3 bases: TGTGCCTGGAGTGCCCCGGGGACAGGGGGCGGTTTCTACACCTTC.

The rearrangement links TRBV5-6 to TRBJ1-2; D remains unclear. CDR3 length equals 12 residues. Germline CDR1 is SGHDT and CDR2 is YYEEEE. Trimming removed 4 bases at V and 4 bases at J, with 8 bases between. CDR3 nucleotides: TGTGCCAGCAGCATAGAGGGCTATGGCTACACCTTC. It specifies CASSIEGYGYTF. The full variable domain, rest sourced from reference TRBV5-6 and TRBJ1-2, is DAGVTQSPTHLIKTRGQQVTLRCSPKSGHDTVSWYQQALGQGPQFIFQYYEEEERQRGNFPDRFSGHQFPNYSSELNVNALLLGDSALYLCASSIEGYGYTFGSGTRLTVV.

In DNA form, the CDR3 reads TGCGCCAGCAGTCAATCGCCGGGACAGTGGGATACTGAAGCTTTCTTT. This translates into CASSQSPGQWDTEAFF. The chain joins TRBV23-1 to TRBJ1-1, with 7 bases that match TRBD1. TRBV23-1 is treated as an ORF (open reading frame) with a function not yet certain. CDR3 size: 16 residues. J was trimmed by 5 bases and V by 0 bases; bases with no gene match: 9.

V and J are TRBV4-2 and TRBJ1-4, with D maybe TRBD1 (5 bases). The germline V gene encodes CDR1 LGHNA and CDR2 YNFKEQ. The V end lost 0 bases, the J end lost 8 bases, and 13 bases lay between the germline ends. This CDR3 is built from 15 residues. The CDR3 is CASSQDKGPGEKLFF. CDR3 in DNA: TGTGCCAGCAGCCAAGATAAGGGGCCAGGGGAAAAACTGTTTTTT.

This chain uses TRBV7-2 with TRBJ1-1, with D unclear. Germline values: CDR1 SGHTA, CDR2 FQGNSA. Trimming took 2 bases from V and 1 from J, leaving 11 bases between them. There are 15 residues in the CDR3. The CDR3 region has the DNA TGTGCCAGCAGCTTACATGGAGGAACGAACACTGAAGCTTTCTTT. Its protein product is CASSLHGGTNTEAFF.

The chain recombines TRBV2 with TRBJ1-5, with D perhaps matching TRBD1 (6 bases). The CDR3 covers 15 residues. The V end lost 4 bases, the J end lost 3 bases, and 13 bases lay between the germline ends. Looked up from germline, CDR1 is SNHLY and CDR2 is FYNNEI. CDR3 sequence: CASSVNRDNNQPQHF. The CDR3 DNA follows: TGTGCCAGCAGTGTTAACCGGGACAACAATCAGCCCCAGCATTTT.

A single count supports this clone. The chain links TRBV30 to TRBJ2-3; tentative D call: TRBD2 (5 bases). The germline V gene has CDR1 GTSNPN and CDR2 SVGIG (reference sequence). With 5 bases removed from V and 0 bases from J, the gap between germline ends came to 6 bases. The CDR3 length is 12 residues. In nucleotides, the CDR3 is TGTGCCTGGGGGAGTAGCACAGATACGCAGTATTTT. Protein product: CAWGSSTDTQYF.

The chain is built from TRBV30 and TRBJ2-1, with 15 bases identical to TRBD2. The CDR3 length is 15 residues. V trimming: 4 bases; J trimming: 9 bases; junction bases outside the gene matches: 7. Germline V CDR1 and CDR2: GTSNPN, SVGIG (reference sequence). The CDR3, as DNA: TGTGCCTGGACCCTAGGACTAGCGGGGGGGTCTGAGCAGTTCTTC. This gives the protein CAWTLGLAGGSEQFF.

The chain joins TRBV5-5 to TRBJ2-3; TRBD2 aligns across 10 bases. V gave up 7 bases and J gave up 4 bases; unmatched junction bases: 12. Germline values: CDR1 SGHKS, CDR2 YYEKEE (reference sequence). The CDR3 runs 16 residues. The CDR3, as DNA: TGTGCCAGCGTTAAAGCGGGGGGGCGAGCGGCAGATACGCAGTATTTT. Encoded protein: CASVKAGGRAADTQYF.

The chain uses TRBV5-6 and TRBJ2-7; 8 positions agree with TRBD1. The ends lost 3 bases at V and 5 bases at J; junction bases unmatched: 7. CDR1 is SGHDT, CDR2 YYEEEE, per germline. The CDR3 extends over 14 amino acids. The DNA of the CDR3 is TGTGCCAGCAGCTATCCGGACAGGGATCACGAGCAGTACTTC. This codes for CASSYPDRDHEQYF.

The chain employs TRBV6-5 and TRBJ2-1, with 7 bases identical to TRBD2. J was trimmed by 6 bases and V by 6 bases; bases with no gene match: 8. CDR1 MNHEY and CDR2 SVGAGI come from the germline V gene. The CDR3 loop spans 14 amino acids. In nucleotides, the CDR3 is TGTGCCAGCAGCGAGCGGGGAACCCCCAATGAGCAGTTCTTC. It codes for CASSERGTPNEQFF.

V is TRBV4-1 and J is TRBJ2-5, with TRBD2 as a possible D gene (5 bases). CDR3 length equals 15 residues. Between the trimmed V and J ends, which lost 5 bases and 2 bases, there was a span of 15 bases. Germline loops: CDR1 MGHRA, CDR2 YSYEKL. DNA of the CDR3: TGCGCCAGCAGCACGATAAGGACTCCACAAGAGACCCAGTACTTC. Translation gives CASSTIRTPQETQYF.

Here the CDR3 DNA reads TGCGCCAGCAGCTTAGGGACTAGCGGGGGGCGCCGTTTAGGAGAGACCCAGTACTTC. Its protein is CASSLGTSGGRRLGETQYF. V is TRBV5-1 and J is TRBJ2-5; 15 bases agree with TRBD2. The CDR3 totals 19 residues. The V gene's germline CDR1 is SGHRS and CDR2 YFSETQ. V shed 2 bases and J 4 bases; nucleotides not matched to a gene: 12.

This chain joins TRBV6-5 and TRBJ1-5; the match to TRBD1 covers 10 bases. This CDR3 region has 14 residues. Germline lookup yields CDR1 MNHEY and CDR2 SVGAGI. J gave up 7 bases and V 4 bases, and 4 bases lay outside the gene matches. The CDR3 here is CASSSGTGEQPQHF. The CDR3 DNA reads as TGTGCCAGCAGTTCCGGGACAGGGGAACAGCCCCAGCATTTT.

The chain has TRBV6-2 or TRBV6-3 and TRBJ1-4; TRBD1 agrees at 7 bases. Germline V lookup: CDR1 MNHEY, CDR2 SVGEGT. Losses at the gene ends were 4 bases for V and 0 bases for J; bases not matched to a gene: 2. The CDR3 has 15 residues. CDR3 DNA: TGTGCCAGCAGTTTGGGACAGTCAACTAATGAAAAACTGTTTTTT. This sequence encodes CASSLGQSTNEKLFF.

CDR3 residues: CASSLVWAPYNEQFF. The CDR3 nucleotides are TGTGCCAGCAGCTTAGTGTGGGCCCCCTACAATGAGCAGTTCTTC. The gene calls are TRBV7-8 and TRBJ2-1; no clear D gene. The V gene's germline CDR1 is SGHVS and CDR2 FQNEAQ. The V end lost 1 base, the J end lost 2 bases, and 9 bases lay between the germline ends. The CDR3 contains 15 residues.

The V gene is TRBV5-1, the J gene TRBJ2-2; 11 bases fit TRBD2. Germline lookup yields CDR1 SGHRS and CDR2 YFSETQ. The CDR3 is made up of 18 amino acids. Trimming removed 4 bases from V and 3 bases from J; junction bases left unmatched: 11. This CDR3 reads CASSPLSGGALDTGELFF. For the CDR3, the DNA is TGCGCCAGCAGCCCTCTTAGCGGGGGGGCCTTGGACACCGGGGAGCTGTTTTTT.

The chain couples TRBV6-5 to TRBJ1-4; no definite D call. CDR3 length: 14 amino acids. V lost 7 bases and J 3 bases, leaving 12 bases between the germline ends. CDR1 and CDR2 (germline): MNHEY, SVGAGI. The CDR3 spells CASKEGGANEKLFF. The CDR3 DNA is TGTGCCAGCAAAGAGGGTGGAGCTAATGAAAAACTGTTTTTT.

The chain has TRBV15 and TRBJ2-2; 9 bases align to TRBD1. After removal of 3 bases from V and 1 base from J, the junction contained 0 bases not matched to a gene. Germline V CDR1 and CDR2: LNHNV, YYDKDF (reference sequence). This CDR3 has 15 residues. CDR3 coding DNA: TGTGCCACCAGCAGGGACAGGGGGAACACCGGGGAGCTGTTTTTT. Protein product: CATSRDRGNTGELFF.